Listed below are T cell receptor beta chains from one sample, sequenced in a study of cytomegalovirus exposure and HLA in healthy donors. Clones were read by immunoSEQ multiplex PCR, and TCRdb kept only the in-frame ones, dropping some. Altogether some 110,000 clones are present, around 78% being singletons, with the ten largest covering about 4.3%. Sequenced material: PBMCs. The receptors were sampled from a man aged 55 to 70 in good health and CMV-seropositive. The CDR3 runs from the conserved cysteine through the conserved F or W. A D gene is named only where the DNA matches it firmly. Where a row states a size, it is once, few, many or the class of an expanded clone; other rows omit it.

DNA: TGTGCCAGCAGGGAAAGCACGACAGGTCAGCCCCAGCATTTT; CDR3: CASRESTTGQPQHF; J: TRBJ1-5; D: NA; V: TRBV2; size: NA
DNA: TGTGCCAGCAGCCGGGACAGGAGATATGGCTACACCTTC; CDR3: CASSRDRRYGYTF; J: TRBJ1-2; D: TRBD1; V: TRBV7-2; size: few
DNA: TGTGCCAGTAGTACACTAAGGGGATCCGGGGAGCTGTTTTTT; CDR3: CASSTLRGSGELFF; J: TRBJ2-2; D: NA; V: TRBV19; size: NA
DNA: TGTGCCAGCAGTGAAGAGGGGGCCTCCTACGAGCAGTACTTC; CDR3: CASSEEGASYEQYF; J: TRBJ2-7; D: TRBD1; V: TRBV2; size: NA
DNA: TGTGCCAGCAGCCAAGATACCGGGACTAGCGGGTGGGAGACCCAGTACTTC; CDR3: CASSQDTGTSGWETQYF; J: TRBJ2-5; D: TRBD2; V: TRBV4-2; size: NA
DNA: TGTGCCAGCAGTGCCGGGGAGTGGGGTTCACCCCTCCACTTT; CDR3: CASSAGEWGSPLHF; J: TRBJ1-6; D: NA; V: TRBV6-5; size: few
DNA: TGTGCCAGCAGCGGGGGGGGCCAGGCAAATTCACCCCTCCACTTT; CDR3: CASSGGGQANSPLHF; J: TRBJ1-6; D: NA; V: TRBV9; size: NA
DNA: TGTGCCAGCAGTTCGGACAGGGGGAGGCCCCAGCATTTT; CDR3: CASSSDRGRPQHF; J: TRBJ1-5; D: TRBD1; V: TRBV2; size: NA
DNA: TGTGCCAGCAGTGGTCGACAGGGCTTTTCCGAGCAGTACTTC; CDR3: CASSGRQGFSEQYF; J: TRBJ2-7; D: TRBD1; V: TRBV6-1; size: NA
DNA: TGTGCCAGCAGTTATGGCAGAACCTACGAGCAGTACTTC; CDR3: CASSYGRTYEQYF; J: TRBJ2-7; D: NA; V: TRBV6-5; size: NA
DNA: TGCGCCAGCAGCTCACAGGTCTCTAACTATGGCTACACCTTC; CDR3: CASSSQVSNYGYTF; J: TRBJ1-2; D: NA; V: TRBV5-1; size: NA
DNA: TGTTCCAGCAGCCCGTCGGGGGAGCAGTACTTC; CDR3: CSSSPSGEQYF; J: TRBJ2-7; D: NA; V: TRBV7-9; size: few
DNA: TGTGCCAGCAGCATCGACAGGGTTGGCCAGCCCCAGCATTTT; CDR3: CASSIDRVGQPQHF; J: TRBJ1-5; D: TRBD1; V: TRBV6-6; size: NA
DNA: TGCGCCAGCAGCCAAGATGGGACTAGCTACCAAGAGACCCAGTACTTC; CDR3: CASSQDGTSYQETQYF; J: TRBJ2-5; D: TRBD2; V: TRBV4-1; size: once
DNA: TGTGCCAGCAGCCCTAGACTAGCGGGCTACAATGAGCAGTTCTTC; CDR3: CASSPRLAGYNEQFF; J: TRBJ2-1; D: TRBD2; V: TRBV14; size: NA
DNA: TGTGCCAGCACGTACTCTGGGGCCAACGTCCTGACTTTC; CDR3: CASTYSGANVLTF; J: TRBJ2-6; D: NA; V: TRBV28; size: NA
DNA: TGTGCCTGGAGATATTTGCGGTACACAGATACGCAGTATTTT; CDR3: CAWRYLRYTDTQYF; J: TRBJ2-3; D: NA; V: TRBV30; size: NA
DNA: TGTGCCAGCAGTTTTGGCCATTCCCCGGGCACCATATATTTT; CDR3: CASSFGHSPGTIYF; J: TRBJ1-3; D: NA; V: TRBV28; size: NA
DNA: TGTGCCAGCAGCCAAGATGGACAGACCATTTATGGCTACACCTTC; CDR3: CASSQDGQTIYGYTF; J: TRBJ1-2; D: NA; V: TRBV4-2; size: NA
DNA: TGTGCCAGCAGCTTTATAGCGGGGCAAGAGACCCAGTACTTC; CDR3: CASSFIAGQETQYF; J: TRBJ2-5; D: TRBD2; V: TRBV7-2; size: NA
DNA: TGTGCCAGTACCCCTAGCGGGGAGGAGACCCAGTACTTC; CDR3: CASTPSGEETQYF; J: TRBJ2-5; D: TRBD2; V: TRBV19; size: NA
DNA: TGCAGCGTTGAAGAATACGGGGAAGGAGGCTACACCTTC; CDR3: CSVEEYGEGGYTF; J: TRBJ1-2; D: NA; V: TRBV29-1; size: NA
DNA: TGCGCCAGCAGCTTGGACACCAACCGCTACGAGCAGTACTTC; CDR3: CASSLDTNRYEQYF; J: TRBJ2-7; D: NA; V: TRBV5-1; size: NA
DNA: TGTGCCAGCAGCATGGACAGCTACAATGAGCAGTTCTTC; CDR3: CASSMDSYNEQFF; J: TRBJ2-1; D: NA; V: TRBV6-6; size: NA
DNA: TGTGCCAGCAGTTTTAATCCCAGCGGGGACTACAATGAGCAGTTCTTC; CDR3: CASSFNPSGDYNEQFF; J: TRBJ2-1; D: TRBD2; V: TRBV28; size: once
DNA: TGTGCCAGCAGTCGGACTAGCGGAACCACAGATACGCAGTATTTT; CDR3: CASSRTSGTTDTQYF; J: TRBJ2-3; D: TRBD2; V: TRBV7-3; size: NA
DNA: TGCGCCAGCAGCCAAGGGCAGAACCCCTACGAGCAGTACTTC; CDR3: CASSQGQNPYEQYF; J: TRBJ2-7; D: NA; V: TRBV4-1; size: few
DNA: TGTGCCAGCAGTTCACATTACGAGCAGTACTTC; CDR3: CASSSHYEQYF; J: TRBJ2-7; D: NA; V: TRBV28; size: NA
DNA: TGCAGTGCTGGGGGACTGCATGAGCAGTTCTTC; CDR3: CSAGGLHEQFF; J: TRBJ2-1; D: NA; V: TRBV20-1; size: NA
DNA: TGTGCCAGCAGTTCTCTAATTACAGAAAACTATGGCTACACCTTC; CDR3: CASSSLITENYGYTF; J: TRBJ1-2; D: NA; V: TRBV6-5; size: NA
DNA: TGCGCCAGCAGCACGGGGACAGAAGTATACGAGCAGTACTTC; CDR3: CASSTGTEVYEQYF; J: TRBJ2-7; D: TRBD1; V: TRBV5-1; size: few
DNA: TGTGCCAGCAGCCAAGAAGGCTTTCCCCGCAGGTATGAGCAGTTCTTC; CDR3: CASSQEGFPRRYEQFF; J: TRBJ2-1; D: NA; V: TRBV4-2; size: few
DNA: TGCGCCAGCAGCTTGGGAACACATGAAAAACTGTTTTTT; CDR3: CASSLGTHEKLFF; J: TRBJ1-4; D: NA; V: TRBV5-1; size: NA
DNA: TGTGCCAGCAGTTATCCGGGACAGGGGAGAAGTGAGCAGTTCTTC; CDR3: CASSYPGQGRSEQFF; J: TRBJ2-1; D: TRBD1; V: TRBV2; size: NA
DNA: TGTGCCAGCAGCGGACTAGACCAAGAGACCCAGTACTTC; CDR3: CASSGLDQETQYF; J: TRBJ2-5; D: NA; V: TRBV9; size: NA